Shown below are 29 T cell receptor beta chains from a single sample sequenced in a study of blood T cell repertoires in COVID-19. Sequenced by immunoSEQ multiplex PCR; TCRdb stores in-frame clones only, minus some. This sample has some 370,000 clones, with around 89% found just once. The sequenced sample consisted of peripheral blood. Receptor source: a man aged 40-50 years with acute or convalescent COVID-19.

This clone was seen more than once but under ten times. This chain uses TRBV7-9 with TRBJ1-2, with 8 bases fitting TRBD1. The CDR3 is 14 amino acids. Trimming removed 4 bases from V and 7 bases from J; junction bases left unmatched: 8. From germline, CDR1 is SEHNR and CDR2 FQNEAQ (reference sequence). In DNA form, the CDR3 reads TGTGCCAGCAGCTGGGGAGGACAGGGACGTGGCTACACCTTC. Translation: CASSWGGQGRGYTF.

V usage is TRBV6-5 and J usage is TRBJ1-1, with unresolved D. Trimming removed 7 bases from V and 5 bases from J, with 17 bases in between. The CDR3 contains 14 residues. Germline values: CDR1 MNHEY, CDR2 SVGAGI. Here the CDR3 reads CASTPGTSSTEAFF. The CDR3 nucleotides read TGTGCCAGCACCCCGGGTACCTCGTCAACTGAAGCTTTCTTT.

This clone turned up a few times. The rearrangement uses TRBV27 and TRBJ2-1; TRBD2 is a possible D gene (6 bases). V gave up 7 bases and J gave up 2 bases, with 18 bases separating them. CDR1 and CDR2 (germline): MNHEY, SMNVEV (reference sequence). The length of the CDR3 is 16 residues. CDR3 sequence: CASISAGRLTYNEQFF. CDR3 DNA: TGTGCCAGCATCTCAGCAGGGAGGCTGACCTACAATGAGCAGTTCTTC.

The chain uses TRBV6-5 and TRBJ2-7; 7 bases align to TRBD1. The CDR3 totals 14 residues. The ends lost 6 bases at V and 2 bases at J; junction bases unmatched: 7. Germline values: CDR1 MNHEY, CDR2 SVGAGI. CDR3 nucleotides: TGTGCCAGCAGCAACCGACAGGGCCCCTACGAGCAGTACTTC. It translates to CASSNRQGPYEQYF.

The chain couples TRBV4-1 to TRBJ1-5; TRBD1 agrees at 8 bases. The CDR3 sequence is 15 residues long. Trimming removed 5 bases from V and 5 bases from J; junction bases left unmatched: 8. Germline values: CDR1 MGHRA, CDR2 YSYEKL. The DNA for the CDR3 is TGCGCCAGCAGCACCGGGACAGGCGGCGATCAGCCCCAGCATTTT. Its protein is CASSTGTGGDQPQHF.

V is TRBV4-1 and J is TRBJ1-4, with 7 positions matching TRBD1. CDR1 MGHRA and CDR2 YSYEKL come from the germline V gene. This CDR3 has 15 amino acids. The ends lost 2 bases at V and 8 bases at J; junction bases unmatched: 8. The CDR3 spells CASSQHTGVDEKLFF. The CDR3, as DNA: TGCGCCAGCAGCCAACACACAGGGGTAGACGAAAAACTGTTTTTT.

The chain links TRBV28 to TRBJ1-1; 8 bases are a match to TRBD1. The CDR3 loop spans 16 amino acids. Looked up from germline, CDR1 is MDHEN and CDR2 is SYDVKM. V dropped 7 bases and J dropped 2; count of bases not matched to a gene: 12. The DNA of the CDR3 is TGTGCCAGCAAGAGGACAGGGACAAGTTTTAACACTGAAGCTTTCTTT. Amino acids: CASKRTGTSFNTEAFF.

The rearrangement joins TRBV7-2 to TRBJ2-3, with TRBD2 matching 7 bases. CDR1 and CDR2 from the germline V gene are SGHTA and FQGNSA. J lost 4 bases, V lost 3 bases, and 4 bases had no gene match. The CDR3 totals 14 residues. CDR3 residues: CASSFGGGSDTQYF. The CDR3 DNA reads TGTGCCAGCAGCTTCGGGGGAGGGTCAGATACGCAGTATTTT.

The gene calls are TRBV10-2 and TRBJ2-1, with 9 bases lining up with TRBD1. The CDR3 is 16 residues long. The germline V gene has CDR1 WSHSY and CDR2 SAAADI. Losses at the gene ends were 7 bases for V and 4 bases for J; bases not matched to a gene: 11. The CDR3 nucleotides are TGCGCCAGCATCGGATCCACAGGGGGCTCTTACAATGAGCAGTTCTTC. Its translation is CASIGSTGGSYNEQFF.

In its sample, this clone was seen a few times. The chain links TRBV28 to TRBJ1-2, with 7 bases lining up with TRBD1. The ends lost 4 bases at V and 0 bases at J; junction bases unmatched: 5. The CDR3 has 15 residues. CDR1 and CDR2 from the germline V gene are MDHEN and SYDVKM. The CDR3 protein is CASSYLDRPNYGYTF. For the CDR3, the DNA is TGTGCCAGCAGTTACCTGGACAGGCCTAACTATGGCTACACCTTC.

The chain uses TRBV29-1 and TRBJ1-1; maybe TRBD1 (5 bases). In germline, CDR1 is SQVTM, CDR2 ANQGSEA. The CDR3 has 14 amino acids. V lost 4 bases, J lost 1 base, and 13 bases lay in between. CDR3 region: CSVVFYTGNTEAFF. Here the CDR3 DNA reads TGCAGCGTTGTCTTCTACACAGGGAACACTGAAGCTTTCTTT. Using reference TRBV29-1 and TRBJ1-1 for the parts outside the CDR3, the full variable domain is SAVISQKPSRDICQRGTSLTIQCQVDSQVTMMFWYRQQPGQSLTLIATANQGSEATYESGFVIDKFPISRPNLTFSTLTVSNMSPEDSSIYLCSVVFYTGNTEAFFGQGTRLTVV.

The V gene is TRBV12-3 or TRBV12-4, the J gene TRBJ2-5; D gene ambiguous. Deletions cut 6 bases from V and 5 bases from J, with 7 bases between. There are 11 residues in the CDR3. CDR3 protein: CASSPEETQYF. The CDR3 DNA follows: TGTGCCAGCAGCCCGGAGGAGACCCAGTACTTC.

This chain connects TRBV9 to TRBJ1-5; no definite D call. V was pared by 4 bases and J by 3 bases, with 11 bases between. The CDR3 sequence is 14 residues long. Germline lookup yields CDR1 SGDLS and CDR2 YYNGEE. The DNA for the CDR3 is TGTGCCAGCAGCCGGAGGGCAGACAATCAGCCCCAGCATTTT. It encodes CASSRRADNQPQHF.

This chain links TRBV4-2 with TRBJ1-3, with D perhaps matching TRBD1 (6 bases). This CDR3 has 15 residues. Germline CDR1 is LGHNA and CDR2 is YNFKEQ. V lost 5 bases and J lost 0, with 11 bases in between. The CDR3 nucleotides read TGTGCCAGCAGCTTGGGGGCCACCTCTGGAAACACCATATATTTT. Protein sequence: CASSLGATSGNTIYF.

The genes are TRBV5-6 and TRBJ2-5; D perhaps matches TRBD2 (6 bases). Germline CDR1 reads SGHDT; CDR2 reads YYEEEE. This CDR3 region has 14 residues. V gave up 4 bases and J gave up 4 bases, with 14 bases separating them. CDR3: CASSRSAGGETQYF. CDR3 bases: TGTGCCAGCAGCAGATCAGCCGGGGGAGAGACCCAGTACTTC. Complete variable domain (other parts from reference TRBV5-6 and TRBJ2-5): DAGVTQSPTHLIKTRGQQVTLRCSPKSGHDTVSWYQQALGQGPQFIFQYYEEEERQRGNFPDRFSGHQFPNYSSELNVNALLLGDSALYLCASSRSAGGETQYFGPGTRLLVL.

This chain links TRBV12-3 or TRBV12-4 with TRBJ1-1; TRBD1 matches at 7 bases. The J segment lost 1 base and the V segment lost 4 bases, leaving 0 bases of the junction unmatched. This CDR3 region has 13 residues. CDR3 bases: TGTGCCAGCAGTTGGGACAGGAACACTGAAGCTTTCTTT. It specifies CASSWDRNTEAFF.

The count of this clone is one. This chain links TRBV27 with TRBJ1-2; tentative D call: TRBD1 (5 bases). CDR3 size: 15 residues. CDR1 and CDR2 from the germline V gene are MNHEY and SMNVEV (reference sequence). Trimming stripped 0 bases from V and 1 base from J, with 9 bases between. CDR3 protein: CASSLSTAVNYGYTF. Here the CDR3 DNA reads TGTGCCAGCAGTTTATCGACAGCAGTTAACTATGGCTACACCTTC.

A few counts support this clone. The V call is TRBV2, the J call TRBJ2-2, with D perhaps TRBD2 (6 bases). Germline V gene data show CDR1 as SNHLY and CDR2 as FYNNEI. The V and J ends lost 6 bases and 8 bases respectively, with 16 bases between them. This CDR3 has 14 residues. The CDR3 is CASSVADAPGELFF. The CDR3 coding sequence is TGTGCCAGCAGCGTAGCGGATGCACCGGGGGAGCTGTTTTTT.

This sequence joins TRBV10-3 and TRBJ1-1; 8 bases agree with TRBD1. V was clipped by 2 bases and J by 1 base; unmatched bases: 9. CDR3 size: 17 residues. Per germline, CDR1 ENHRY and CDR2 SYGVKD. CDR3 sequence: CAISERGQVGPNTEAFF. The CDR3 nucleotides are TGTGCCATCAGTGAGAGGGGACAGGTTGGTCCGAACACTGAAGCTTTCTTT.

There are a few counts of this clone. This chain joins TRBV21-1 and TRBJ2-2; the table's D call of TRBD2 was not tested on the DNA. TRBV21-1 is labeled a pseudogene. The CDR3 loop spans 17 amino acids. The CDR3 coding sequence is TGTGCCAGCAGCAAAGACGTCGGGGGATGGAACACCGGGGAGCTGTTTTTT. Its translation is CASSKDVGGWNTGELFF.

This chain joins TRBV11-2 and TRBJ1-2; possibly TRBD1 for D (5 bases). V lost 5 bases and J lost 6, with 7 bases in between. This CDR3 region has 11 residues. CDR1 SGHAT and CDR2 FQNNGV come from the germline V gene. The CDR3 nucleotides read TGTGCCAGCAGCACACAGGATGGCTACACCTTC. It encodes CASSTQDGYTF.

This chain joins TRBV4-3 and TRBJ1-4, with D possibly matching TRBD1 (6 bases). Germline-derived CDR1 and CDR2 are LGHNA and YSLEER. Trimming took 4 bases from V and 8 from J, leaving 17 bases between them. There are 15 residues in the CDR3. The CDR3 is CASSLSGDVREKLFF. Written as DNA, the CDR3 is TGCGCCAGCAGCCTATCAGGGGACGTGCGGGAAAAACTGTTTTTT.

The genes are TRBV2 and TRBJ2-5, with 9 positions matching TRBD1. V was clipped by 6 bases and J by 4 bases; unmatched bases: 3. The CDR3 is 13 amino acids. CDR1 and CDR2 from the germline V gene are SNHLY and FYNNEI. The CDR3 sequence: CASSTGGRETQYF. The DNA of the CDR3 is TGTGCCAGCAGCACAGGGGGCCGAGAGACCCAGTACTTC.

V is TRBV27 and J is TRBJ1-1, with D unclear. Germline CDR1 reads MNHEY; CDR2 reads SMNVEV (reference sequence). This CDR3 is built from 15 residues. V lost 0 bases and J 1 base, leaving 9 bases between the germline ends. The CDR3 loop reads CASSLSVSGNTEAFF. The CDR3, as DNA: TGTGCCAGCAGTTTATCGGTTTCGGGGAACACTGAAGCTTTCTTT.

The gene calls are TRBV5-1 and TRBJ2-3, with TRBD1 matching 10 bases. CDR1 SGHRS and CDR2 YFSETQ come from the germline V gene. The CDR3 is made up of 15 amino acids. Losses at the gene ends were 2 bases for V and 4 bases for J; bases not matched to a gene: 4. The CDR3 region has the DNA TGCGCCAGCAGCTTAACGGGACAGGGGTCAGATACGCAGTATTTT. It specifies CASSLTGQGSDTQYF.

In this sample, this clone turned up once. The chain recombines TRBV2 with TRBJ1-2; TRBD1 agrees at 8 bases. V shed 4 bases, J shed 5 bases, and the junction held 6 bases outside the gene matches. Germline-derived CDR1 and CDR2 are SNHLY and FYNNEI. The CDR3 runs to 14 residues. In DNA form, the CDR3 reads TGTGCCAGCAGTGGGACAGGGACTGGGTATGGCTACACCTTC. This gives the protein CASSGTGTGYGYTF.

The rearrangement uses TRBV7-9 and TRBJ2-7, with a weak D call TRBD2 (5 bases). The V and J ends lost 1 base and 6 bases respectively, with 7 bases between them. Germline V gene data show CDR1 as SEHNR and CDR2 as FQNEAQ (reference sequence). The CDR3 extends over 12 amino acids. For the CDR3, the DNA is TGTGCCAGCAGCTTAGGAGGGATCGAGCAGTACTTC. Amino acid sequence: CASSLGGIEQYF.

V and J are TRBV7-8 and TRBJ2-7, with 7 bases matching TRBD2. CDR3 length: 15 residues. With V trimmed by 2 bases and J by 3 bases, 7 bases remained unmatched. Germline V gene lookup returns CDR1 SGHVS and CDR2 FQNEAQ. CDR3 protein: CASSLLRREDYEQYF. DNA for the CDR3: TGTGCCAGCAGCTTATTGAGACGGGAGGACTACGAGCAGTACTTC.

This chain uses TRBV18 with TRBJ1-1; TRBD1 matches 8 bases. Germline values: CDR1 KGHSH, CDR2 LQKENI. The CDR3 has 15 residues. V lost 4 bases and J lost 5; bases outside the gene matches: 9. This chain's CDR3 is CASSHGGRGQTEAFF. The CDR3 DNA sequence: TGTGCCAGCTCACACGGGGGCAGGGGGCAAACTGAAGCTTTCTTT.